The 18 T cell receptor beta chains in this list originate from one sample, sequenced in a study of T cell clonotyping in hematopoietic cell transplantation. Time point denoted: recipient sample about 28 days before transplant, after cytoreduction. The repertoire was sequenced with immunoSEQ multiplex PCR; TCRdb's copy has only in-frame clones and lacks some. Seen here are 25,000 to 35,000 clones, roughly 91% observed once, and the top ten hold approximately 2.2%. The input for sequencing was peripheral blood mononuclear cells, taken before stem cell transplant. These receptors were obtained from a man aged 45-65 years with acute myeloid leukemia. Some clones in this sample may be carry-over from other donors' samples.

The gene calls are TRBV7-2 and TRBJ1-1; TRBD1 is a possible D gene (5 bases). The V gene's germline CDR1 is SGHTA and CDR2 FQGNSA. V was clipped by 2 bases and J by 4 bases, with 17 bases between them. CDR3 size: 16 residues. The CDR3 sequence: CASSLSRLGEGTEAFF. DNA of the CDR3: TGTGCCAGCAGCTTAAGTCGCTTGGGGGAGGGCACTGAAGCTTTCTTT. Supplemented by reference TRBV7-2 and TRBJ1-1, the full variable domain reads GAGVSQSPSNKVTEKGKDVELRCDPISGHTALYWYRQSLGQGLEFLIYFQGNSAPDKSGLPSDRFSAERTGGSVSTLTIQRTQQEDSAVYLCASSLSRLGEGTEAFFGQGTRLTVV.

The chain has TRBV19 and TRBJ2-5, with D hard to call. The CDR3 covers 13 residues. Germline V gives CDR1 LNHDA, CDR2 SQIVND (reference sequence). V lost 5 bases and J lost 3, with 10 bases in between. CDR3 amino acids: CASSPNREETQYF. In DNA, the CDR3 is TGTGCCAGTAGTCCAAACCGCGAAGAGACCCAGTACTTC.

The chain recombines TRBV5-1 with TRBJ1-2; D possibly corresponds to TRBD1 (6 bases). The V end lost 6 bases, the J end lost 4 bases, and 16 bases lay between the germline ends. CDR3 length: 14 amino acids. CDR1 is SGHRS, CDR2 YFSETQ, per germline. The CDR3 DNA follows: TGCGCCAGCAACACAGGGCAAGGGAGCTATGGCTACACCTTC. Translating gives CASNTGQGSYGYTF.

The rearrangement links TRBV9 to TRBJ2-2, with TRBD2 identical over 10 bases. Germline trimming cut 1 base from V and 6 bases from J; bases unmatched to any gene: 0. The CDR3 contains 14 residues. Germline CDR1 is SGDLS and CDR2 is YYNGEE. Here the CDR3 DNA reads TGTGCCAGCAGCGTAAGCGGGGGGGCCGGGGAGCTGTTTTTT. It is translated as CASSVSGGAGELFF. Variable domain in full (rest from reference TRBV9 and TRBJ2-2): DSGVTQTPKHLITATGQRVTLRCSPRSGDLSVYWYQQSLDQGLQFLIQYYNGEERAKGNILERFSAQQFPDLHSELNLSSLELGDSALYFCASSVSGGAGELFFGEGSRLTVL.

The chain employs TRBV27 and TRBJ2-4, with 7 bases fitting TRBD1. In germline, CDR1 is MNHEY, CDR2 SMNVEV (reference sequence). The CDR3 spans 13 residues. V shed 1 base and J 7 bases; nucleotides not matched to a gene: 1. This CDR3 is CASSLFRGNIQYF. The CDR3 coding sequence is TGTGCCAGCAGTTTATTCAGGGGGAACATTCAGTACTTC.

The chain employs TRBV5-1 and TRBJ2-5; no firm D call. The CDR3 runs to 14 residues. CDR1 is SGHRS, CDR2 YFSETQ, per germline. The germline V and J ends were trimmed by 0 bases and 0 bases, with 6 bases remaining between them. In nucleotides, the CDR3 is TGCGCCAGCAGCTTGGCAACAGACCAAGAGACCCAGTACTTC. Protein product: CASSLATDQETQYF.

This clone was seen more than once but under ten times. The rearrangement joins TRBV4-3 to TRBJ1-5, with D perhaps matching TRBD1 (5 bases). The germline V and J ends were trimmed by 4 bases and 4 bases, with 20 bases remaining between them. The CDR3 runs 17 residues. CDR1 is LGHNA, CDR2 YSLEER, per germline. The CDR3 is CASSPGLVTEGNQPQHF. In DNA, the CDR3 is TGCGCCAGCAGCCCAGGTTTGGTCACAGAGGGGAATCAGCCCCAGCATTTT.

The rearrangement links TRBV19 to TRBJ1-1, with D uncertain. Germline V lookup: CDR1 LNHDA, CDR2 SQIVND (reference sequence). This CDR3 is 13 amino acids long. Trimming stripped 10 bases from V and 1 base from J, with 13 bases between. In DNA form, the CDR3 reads TGTGCCACGAGCTGGCAGCCGAACACTGAAGCTTTCTTT. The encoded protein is CATSWQPNTEAFF.

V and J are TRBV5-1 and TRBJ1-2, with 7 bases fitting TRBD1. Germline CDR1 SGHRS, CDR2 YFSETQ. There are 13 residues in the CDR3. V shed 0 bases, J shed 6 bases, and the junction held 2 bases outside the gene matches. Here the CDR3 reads CASSLAGTDGYTF. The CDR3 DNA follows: TGCGCCAGCAGCTTGGCCGGGACAGATGGCTACACCTTC. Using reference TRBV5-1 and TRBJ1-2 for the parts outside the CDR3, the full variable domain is KAGVTQTPRYLIKTRGQQVTLSCSPISGHRSVSWYQQTPGQGLQFLFEYFSETQRNKGNFPGRFSGRQFSNSRSEMNVSTLELGDSALYLCASSLAGTDGYTFGSGTRLTVV.

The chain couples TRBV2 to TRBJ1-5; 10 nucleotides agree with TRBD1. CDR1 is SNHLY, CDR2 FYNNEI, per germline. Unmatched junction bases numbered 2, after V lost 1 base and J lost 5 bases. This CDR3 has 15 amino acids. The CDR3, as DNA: TGTGCCAGCAGTGAAGGGACAGGGGGTTATCAGCCCCAGCATTTT. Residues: CASSEGTGGYQPQHF.

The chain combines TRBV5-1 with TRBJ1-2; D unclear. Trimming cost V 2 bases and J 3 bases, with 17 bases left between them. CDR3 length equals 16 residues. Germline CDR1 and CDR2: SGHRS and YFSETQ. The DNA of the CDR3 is TGCGCCAGCAGCTTCTACGAGGGCCCCTCGCACTATGGCTACACCTTC. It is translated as CASSFYEGPSHYGYTF.

CDR3 nucleotide sequence: TGCGCCAGCAGCCAAGGGTGGTTCCAGGACTACGAGCAGTACTTC. Its protein product is CASSQGWFQDYEQYF. This chain joins TRBV4-3 and TRBJ2-7; D gene uncertain. The germline gives CDR1 LGHNA, CDR2 YSLEER. The CDR3 length is 15 residues. V lost 1 base and J 3 bases, leaving 13 bases between the germline ends.

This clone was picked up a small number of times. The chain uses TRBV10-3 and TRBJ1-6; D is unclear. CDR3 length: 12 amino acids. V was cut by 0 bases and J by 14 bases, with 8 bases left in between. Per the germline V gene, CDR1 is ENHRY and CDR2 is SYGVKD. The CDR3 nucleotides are TGTGCCATCAGTGAGTCGATTGGTACCCTCCACTTT. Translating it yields CAISESIGTLHF.

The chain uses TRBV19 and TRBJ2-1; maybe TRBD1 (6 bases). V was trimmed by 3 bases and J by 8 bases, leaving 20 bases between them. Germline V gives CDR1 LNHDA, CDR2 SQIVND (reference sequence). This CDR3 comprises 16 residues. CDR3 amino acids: CASSMGQGIPLDEQFF. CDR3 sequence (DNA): TGTGCCAGTAGTATGGGGCAGGGGATCCCTCTCGATGAGCAGTTCTTC.

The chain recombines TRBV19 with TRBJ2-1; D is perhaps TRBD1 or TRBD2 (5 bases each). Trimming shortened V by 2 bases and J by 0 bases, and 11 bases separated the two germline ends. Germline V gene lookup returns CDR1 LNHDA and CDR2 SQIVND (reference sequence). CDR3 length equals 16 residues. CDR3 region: CASSIRGFSSYNEQFF. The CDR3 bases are TGTGCCAGTAGTATACGGGGCTTCAGCTCCTACAATGAGCAGTTCTTC.

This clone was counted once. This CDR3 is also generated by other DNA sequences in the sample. The CDR3 spells CASSLARGTEAFF. In nucleotides, the CDR3 is TGTGCCAGCAGCTTAGCGCGGGGGACTGAAGCTTTCTTT. V gene TRBV7-2 combines with J gene TRBJ1-1; a possible D gene is TRBD1 (5 bases). CDR3 length equals 13 residues. V lost 0 bases, J lost 5 bases, and 7 bases lay in between. The V gene's germline CDR1 is SGHTA and CDR2 FQGNSA. The variable domain in full, completed from reference TRBV7-2 and TRBJ1-1, reads GAGVSQSPSNKVTEKGKDVELRCDPISGHTALYWYRQSLGQGLEFLIYFQGNSAPDKSGLPSDRFSAERTGGSVSTLTIQRTQQEDSAVYLCASSLARGTEAFFGQGTRLTVV.

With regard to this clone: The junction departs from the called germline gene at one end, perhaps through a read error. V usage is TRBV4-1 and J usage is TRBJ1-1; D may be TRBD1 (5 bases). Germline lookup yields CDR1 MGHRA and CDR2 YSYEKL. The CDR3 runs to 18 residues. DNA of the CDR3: TGCGCCAGCAGCCAAGATACTGGGGCTGGGGGACCCAACAGTGAAGCTTTCTTT. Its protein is CASSQDTGAGGPNSEAFF.

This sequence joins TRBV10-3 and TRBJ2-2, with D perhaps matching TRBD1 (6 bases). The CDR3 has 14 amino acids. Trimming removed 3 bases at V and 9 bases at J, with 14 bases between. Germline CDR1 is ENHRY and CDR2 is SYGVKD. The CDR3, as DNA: TGTGCCATCAGTGATCAGGAAGGGGGTAGGGAGCTGTTTTTT. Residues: CAISDQEGGRELFF.